These T cell receptor beta chains were read from a single sample in a study of T cells in Graves' hyperthyroidism and ophthalmopathy. Each CDR3 protein is one row after TCRdb ran MiXCR on the multiplex PCR reads. The data contain about 640,000 distinct CDR3 sequences, 20% to 25% of them seen just once; the ten biggest clones take up 34%. The material sequenced was blood. The receptors stem from a man younger than 40 with Graves' ophthalmopathy. CDR3s include the opening cysteine and the closing phenylalanine or tryptophan. Fields, in order: J gene, clone size, V gene, CDR3 protein. Clone size appears in some rows only: once, few, many, or a class for an expanded clone.

TRBJ2-2 few TRBV6-1 CASSPMNRGSTGELFF
TRBJ2-1 many TRBV7-2 CASSLTAPGGLAGVIPYNEQFF
TRBJ2-2 . TRBV20-1 CSATDFLVQGTGELFF
TRBJ1-6 . TRBV6-1 CASSEAQNSPLHF
TRBJ2-5 . TRBV7-9 CASNLEIRETQYF
TRBJ2-7 few TRBV2 CASILSDLASYEQYF
TRBJ2-4 . TRBV10-3 CAISEGYEGSINIQYF
TRBJ1-2 . TRBV6-1 CASSESHRLGNYGYTF
TRBJ2-3 many TRBV12-3/TRBV12-4 CASSLAHWLAGETPDTQYF
TRBJ1-1 few TRBV12-3/TRBV12-4 CASSAGGPEAFF
TRBJ2-7 . TRBV6-5 CASSYKGTYEQYF
TRBJ1-2 . TRBV20-1 CSARDGPMHGYTF
TRBJ2-5 . TRBV11-2 CASSLDRVLARGETQYF
TRBJ2-6 . TRBV20-1 CSAGTSGFSGANVLTF
TRBJ2-5 . TRBV3-1 CASSPGTGKETQYF
TRBJ1-2 many TRBV3-1 CASSQDVTRVSGYTF
TRBJ1-1 many TRBV30 CAWSVGGMNTEAFF
TRBJ2-7 . TRBV5-1 CASSFGGQGAPYEQYF
TRBJ1-2 few TRBV5-1 CASSSRTGSYGYTF
TRBJ1-4 many TRBV12-3/TRBV12-4 CASTFQGASTNEKLFF
TRBJ2-1 once TRBV7-9 CASSPPSASYNEQFF
TRBJ2-2 . TRBV7-3 CASSLFPGQGPTGELFF
TRBJ2-7 few TRBV5-1 CASSPGQSSGSYEQYF
TRBJ1-2 . TRBV27 CASSSGVRDYGYTF
TRBJ2-5 many TRBV5-1 CASSLNRGETQYF
TRBJ1-4 many TRBV28 CASRSTGGHFEKLFF
TRBJ2-3 many TRBV28 CASSIRTGMADTQYF
TRBJ2-7 few TRBV30 CAWSAELNYEQYF
TRBJ1-3 . TRBV5-5 CASSTGQGEPGNTIYF
TRBJ2-4 few TRBV20-1 CSARPPGGSVENIQYF
TRBJ1-1 many TRBV28 CASKGGNTEAFF
TRBJ2-2 . TRBV27 CASSLVNLAGGTGELFF
TRBJ1-3 many TRBV28 CASSLAGNPGNTIYF
TRBJ2-2 . TRBV20-1 CSARTSGSRNTGELFF
TRBJ2-3 . TRBV7-2 CASSRVDTQYF
TRBJ2-7 . TRBV29-1 CSVEGDRGPEQYF
TRBJ2-7 . TRBV5-1 CASSLATARSSYEQYF
TRBJ2-5 . TRBV20-1 CSATPASGRHGETQYF
TRBJ2-2 . TRBV7-3 CASSDGYRKPGELFF
TRBJ2-5 few TRBV6-1 CASSAFGLQETQYF